The 21 T cell receptor beta chains given below trace back to one sample, sequenced in a study of CD8 T cells in ankylosing spondylitis. Via MiXCR, TCRdb re-called the 5' RACE reads, giving one row per CDR3 protein. The table shows just over 300,000 distinct CDR3 sequences, with less than 25% occurring only once. Sequencing was carried out using blood, either unsorted or a sorted T cell fraction (not recorded which). The receptors stem from a female donor with ankylosing spondylitis or in good health (not recorded which).

This clonotype was detected ten times or more. This chain links TRBV6-5 with TRBJ2-3, with 8 positions matching TRBD2. Germline V gene data show CDR1 as MNHEY and CDR2 as SVGAGI. The CDR3 sequence is 15 residues long. Trimming removed 2 bases from V and 1 base from J; junction bases left unmatched: 2. The CDR3 DNA reads TGTGCCAGCAGTTACGAACTAGCGGGCACAGATACGCAGTATTTT. Its translation: CASSYELAGTDTQYF.

V usage is TRBV7-9 and J usage is TRBJ2-7; D unresolved. Germline CDR1 reads SEHNR; CDR2 reads FQNEAQ (reference sequence). The CDR3 is 11 amino acids. Deletions cut 5 bases from V and 8 bases from J, with 10 bases between. The DNA for the CDR3 is TGTGCCAGCAGCCCCCGCAGGAAGCAGTACTTC. This codes for CASSPRRKQYF.

This clonotype has more than one count but fewer than ten. The chain links TRBV6-5 to TRBJ1-6; the D is unclear. V gave up 4 bases and J gave up 6 bases, with 7 bases separating them. The CDR3 spans 13 residues. Looked up from germline, CDR1 is MNHEY and CDR2 is SVGAGI. The CDR3 DNA follows: TGTGCCAGCAGTTCAGGCTTTAATTCACCCCTCCACTTT. Its protein is CASSSGFNSPLHF.

This chain uses TRBV11-3 with TRBJ2-2; D possibly uses TRBD1 or TRBD2 (5 bases each). Trimming pared 1 base from V and 6 bases from J, leaving 12 bases between. The CDR3 is made up of 15 amino acids. Germline assignment: CDR1 SGHNT and CDR2 YENEEA. CDR3 sequence reads: CASSLGGRGAGELFF. CDR3 coding DNA: TGTGCCAGCAGCTTAGGGGGGAGAGGGGCCGGGGAGCTGTTTTTT.

This clonotype was counted ten times or more. This chain links TRBV12-3 or TRBV12-4 with TRBJ2-3; D call uncertain. The V gene lost 6 bases and the J gene lost 8 bases, with 9 bases spanning the gap. This CDR3 contains 11 residues. The CDR3 coding sequence is TGTGCCAGCAGCGACGGAGCTACGCAGTATTTT. Its protein product is CASSDGATQYF.

This clonotype was found many times. The J gene is TRBJ2-1, the V gene TRBV20-1; 8 bases line up with TRBD2. Per the germline V gene, CDR1 is DFQATT and CDR2 is SNEGSKA (reference sequence). The CDR3 is made up of 14 amino acids. V lost 6 bases and J lost 4; bases outside the gene matches: 8. The DNA of the CDR3 is TGCAGTGCCCCGACTAGCGCTCTATACAATGAGCAGTTCTTC. As protein: CSAPTSALYNEQFF.

This clonotype has ten or more counts. The gene calls are TRBV29-1 and TRBJ2-6; D remains ambiguous. Trimming cost V 6 bases and J 0 bases, with 9 bases left between them. Germline V gene lookup returns CDR1 SQVTM and CDR2 ANQGSEA. The CDR3 length is 14 residues. The CDR3 coding sequence is TGCAGCGTCGCGGAGAACTCTGGGGCCAACGTCCTGACTTTC. This encodes CSVAENSGANVLTF.

The chain recombines TRBV20-1 with TRBJ2-2; D is unresolved. Germline CDR1 and CDR2: DFQATT and SNEGSKA (reference sequence). V lost 5 bases to trimming and J lost 1 base, with 8 bases between them. The CDR3 is 13 amino acids. The CDR3 DNA reads as TGCAGTGCTCAGTACAGGAACACCGGGGAGCTGTTTTTT. It translates to CSAQYRNTGELFF.

This clonotype was found many times. In nucleotides, the CDR3 is TGCAGCGGCGCCTCCAGGGCGAGTGGCTACACCTTC. Its translation: CSGASRASGYTF. This chain uses TRBV29-1 with TRBJ1-2; a possible D gene is TRBD1 (5 bases). Germline loops: CDR1 SQVTM, CDR2 ANQGSEA. This CDR3 is 12 amino acids long. Trimming took off 7 bases at V and 7 bases at J, with 16 bases between the two ends.

The chain combines TRBV7-9 with TRBJ1-1; unclear D gene. Germline CDR1 is SEHNR and CDR2 is FQNEAQ (reference sequence). Deletions cut 2 bases from V and 5 bases from J, with 12 bases between. The CDR3 sequence is 14 residues long. CDR3 coding DNA: TGTGCCAGCAGCTTATTCAGCTCCCAAACTGAAGCTTTCTTT. Its protein product is CASSLFSSQTEAFF.

The chain links TRBV20-1 to TRBJ1-5; 7 bases agree with TRBD1. With 5 bases clipped from V and 7 bases from J, the junction kept 14 bases outside the gene matches. Germline-derived CDR1 and CDR2 are DFQATT and SNEGSKA (reference sequence). The CDR3 contains 15 residues. DNA for the CDR3: TGCAGTGCTCAAGGGGTTGGGACAGTTTTCCAGCCCCAGCATTTT. Translating it yields CSAQGVGTVFQPQHF.

This clonotype has only a few counts. The genes are TRBV20-1 and TRBJ2-3; D may be TRBD1 or TRBD2 (5 bases each). The germline CDR1 and CDR2 sequences are DFQATT and SNEGSKA (reference sequence). The CDR3 runs to 15 residues. Trimming took off 2 bases at V and 1 base at J, with 13 bases between the two ends. The CDR3 spells CSARSRGLRTDTQYF. The CDR3 DNA sequence: TGCAGTGCTAGATCCCGGGGCCTACGCACAGATACGCAGTATTTT.

This chain uses TRBV6-1 with TRBJ1-5; D is unclear. Trimming removed 6 bases from V and 4 bases from J, with 10 bases in between. Germline loops: CDR1 MNHNS, CDR2 SASEGT. The CDR3 has 13 amino acids. CDR3 sequence reads: CASRVLGNQPQHF. For the CDR3, the DNA is TGTGCCAGCAGAGTCCTGGGGAATCAGCCCCAGCATTTT.

The gene calls are TRBV11-2 and TRBJ2-1, with D tentatively TRBD2 (6 bases). Germline V gene lookup returns CDR1 SGHAT and CDR2 FQNNGV. Between the trimmed V and J ends, which lost 1 base and 4 bases, there was a span of 8 bases. There are 14 residues in the CDR3. The CDR3 protein is CASSLVGGYNEQFF. The CDR3 DNA reads TGTGCCAGCAGCTTAGTCGGGGGTTACAATGAGCAGTTCTTC.

This chain connects TRBV20-1 to TRBJ2-1; 10 bases fit TRBD2. The CDR3 spans 17 residues. CDR1 and CDR2 from the germline V gene are DFQATT and SNEGSKA (reference sequence). Trimming cost V 1 base and J 5 bases; bases outside gene matches: 11. The CDR3 sequence is CSARGTSGRAGDNEQFF. CDR3 in DNA: TGCAGTGCTAGAGGGACCAGCGGGAGGGCGGGGGACAATGAGCAGTTCTTC.

This clonotype was observed a few times. V usage is TRBV7-2 and J usage is TRBJ2-7, with 11 bases lining up with TRBD2. V lost 1 base, J lost 6 bases, and 5 bases stayed unmatched. CDR1 SGHTA and CDR2 FQGNSA come from the germline V gene. The CDR3 extends over 15 amino acids. The CDR3 is CASSLEWTSGFEQYF. CDR3 nucleotides: TGTGCCAGCAGCTTAGAGTGGACTAGCGGGTTCGAGCAGTACTTC.

The chain couples TRBV20-1 to TRBJ2-7; tentatively, D is TRBD2 (6 bases). Trimming stripped 6 bases from V and 6 bases from J, with 12 bases between. Germline assignment: CDR1 DFQATT and CDR2 SNEGSKA (reference sequence). The CDR3 has 11 amino acids. CDR3 region: CSAMTEGEQYF. The DNA of the CDR3 is TGCAGTGCCATGACGGAGGGCGAGCAGTACTTC.

As DNA, the CDR3 is TGCAGTGCTAGTCAAGATTACGAGCAGTACTTC. It yields the protein CSASQDYEQYF. The chain employs TRBV20-1 and TRBJ2-7; D remains unclear. The V and J ends lost 3 bases and 4 bases respectively, with 7 bases between them. This CDR3 contains 11 residues. Looked up from germline, CDR1 is DFQATT and CDR2 is SNEGSKA (reference sequence).

The table lists this clonotype with a few counts. The chain links TRBV5-1 to TRBJ2-1, with TRBD2 matching 14 bases. The CDR3 is made up of 16 amino acids. J lost 9 bases, V lost 3 bases, and 8 bases had no gene match. In germline, CDR1 is SGHRS, CDR2 YFSETQ. The CDR3 DNA is TGCGCCAGCAGCTGGGGACTAGCGGGAGAGTATTTTGAGCAGTTCTTC. Protein product: CASSWGLAGEYFEQFF.

This clonotype has more than one count but fewer than ten. The chain carries TRBV6-1 and TRBJ2-1, with D tentatively TRBD2 (7 bases). Trimming took 6 bases from V and 8 from J, leaving 14 bases between them. Germline V gene data show CDR1 as MNHNS and CDR2 as SASEGT. The CDR3 is made up of 13 amino acids. CDR3 loop: CASRRGGHDEQFF. For the CDR3, the DNA is TGTGCCAGCAGGAGGGGGGGGCACGATGAGCAGTTCTTC.

This clonotype appeared many times. The genes are TRBV20-1 and TRBJ1-5; possibly TRBD1 for D (6 bases). Trimming removed 1 base from V and 7 bases from J, with 11 bases in between. This CDR3 spans 13 amino acids. Germline V CDR1 and CDR2: DFQATT, SNEGSKA (reference sequence). As DNA, the CDR3 is TGCAGTGCTAGAGCAGGGGTCGGGCAGCCCCAGCATTTT. It encodes CSARAGVGQPQHF.